The clone carrying this T cell receptor beta chain was recorded at least ten times. Antigen unknown. The sample belongs to a study of T cells after yellow fever vaccination. Study-level background: Where fractions had low cell numbers, libraries were prepared from them with the SMART-Seq v4 Ultra Low Input RNA kit.

Notes on the study in general: Post-booster repertoires contained most primary-vaccination clones again (about 95% CD4, around 88% CD8). Secondary responses were weaker yet peaked faster, day 5 versus 15. A small share of clonotypes appeared in both CD4 and CD8 compartments.

Germline CDR1 SGHAT, CDR2 FQNNGV. V shed 3 bases, J shed 2 bases, and the junction held 12 bases outside the gene matches. The CDR3 covers 19 residues. Using its own MiXCR run on the 5' RACE reads, TCRdb lists one record per CDR3 protein. There are about 60,000 distinct CDR3 sequences in the sample; roughly 6.9% occur only once, and around two fifths lies in the top ten. The sample here was CD8+ T cells sorted from PBMCs, taken on the day of the first yellow fever vaccination. This receptor was obtained from a man aged 18 to 29 who received the YFV17D yellow fever vaccine. The V call is TRBV11-2, the J call TRBJ2-3, with 12 bases identical to TRBD2. In DNA form, the CDR3 reads TGTGCCAGCAGCTTGGGGCCTCGAGGACTAGCGGGGAACACAGATACGCAGTATTTT. It translates to CASSLGPRGLAGNTDTQYF.